These 5 T cell receptor beta chains were all obtained from the same sample, sequenced in a study of shared clonotypes between healthy human individuals. Here immunoSEQ multiplex PCR was the method, and the copy in TCRdb shows in-frame clones only, minus some. Altogether roughly 550,000 clones are present, nearly 97% being singletons, with the ten largest covering roughly 0.1%. Naive CD8 cells lacked CD45RO and underwent positive selection for CCR7, leaving out terminally differentiated effector memory CD45RA+ cells. Sequenced sample: naive CD8+ T cells sorted from blood. The receptors shown here come from a woman aged 25 to 45 in good health.

The chain couples TRBV5-4 to TRBJ2-7; TRBD2 matches at 8 bases. The CDR3 length is 15 residues. J lost 6 bases, V lost 0 bases, and 8 bases had no gene match. Germline V gene lookup returns CDR1 SGHNT and CDR2 YYREEE (reference sequence). The CDR3, as DNA: TGTGCCAGCAGCTTGGCCCCCGGGGGGGAGTCCGAGCAGTACTTC. Amino acid sequence: CASSLAPGGESEQYF.

The rearrangement uses TRBV9 and TRBJ2-1, with a possible D match to TRBD1 (5 bases). The germline V and J ends were trimmed by 2 bases and 2 bases, with 14 bases remaining between them. The germline V gene has CDR1 SGDLS and CDR2 YYNGEE. The CDR3 runs 16 residues. The CDR3 region is CASSVDSARTYNEQFF. CDR3 coding DNA: TGTGCCAGCAGCGTCGACAGCGCGAGAACCTACAATGAGCAGTTCTTC.

CDR3 DNA: TGTGCCAGCAGTTTAGGACAGGCCAACCCATTAATCTACGAGCAGTACTTC. It codes for CASSLGQANPLIYEQYF. The genes are TRBV28 and TRBJ2-7, with 7 positions matching TRBD1. Germline V gives CDR1 MDHEN, CDR2 SYDVKM. V shed 2 bases and J 3 bases; nucleotides not matched to a gene: 13. The CDR3 extends over 17 amino acids. Drawing the rest from reference TRBV28 and TRBJ2-7, the complete variable domain is DVKVTQSSRYLVKRTGEKVFLECVQDMDHENMFWYRQDPGLGLRLIYFSYDVKMKEKGDIPEGYSVSREKKERFSLILESASTNQTSMYLCASSLGQANPLIYEQYFGPGTRLTVT.

The rearrangement links TRBV4-1 to TRBJ1-1; tentatively, D is TRBD1 (6 bases). This CDR3 has 13 residues. Germline V gene lookup returns CDR1 MGHRA and CDR2 YSYEKL. Trimming took 4 bases from V and 6 from J, leaving 12 bases between them. The CDR3 spells CASSPTGGSEAFF. In DNA, the CDR3 is TGCGCCAGCAGCCCCACGGGGGGCTCTGAAGCTTTCTTT.

V gene TRBV6-5 combines with J gene TRBJ2-7; the match to TRBD2 covers 7 bases. The CDR3 spans 13 residues. V lost 2 bases and J lost 4; bases outside the gene matches: 2. Germline CDR1 and CDR2: MNHEY and SVGAGI. This CDR3 reads CASSYGRGYEQYF. The DNA for the CDR3 is TGTGCCAGCAGTTACGGGAGGGGATACGAGCAGTACTTC.